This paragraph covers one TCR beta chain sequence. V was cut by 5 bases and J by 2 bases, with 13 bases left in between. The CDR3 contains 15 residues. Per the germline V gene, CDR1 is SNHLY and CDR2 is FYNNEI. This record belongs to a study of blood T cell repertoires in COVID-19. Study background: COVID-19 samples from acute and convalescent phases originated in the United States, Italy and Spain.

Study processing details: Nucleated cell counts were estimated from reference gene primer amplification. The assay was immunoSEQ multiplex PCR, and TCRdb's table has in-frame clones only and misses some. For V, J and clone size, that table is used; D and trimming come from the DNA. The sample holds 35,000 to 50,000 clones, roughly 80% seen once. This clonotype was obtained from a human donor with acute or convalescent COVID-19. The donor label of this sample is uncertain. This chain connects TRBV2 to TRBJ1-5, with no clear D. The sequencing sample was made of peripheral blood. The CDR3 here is CASSLGVSGNQPQHF. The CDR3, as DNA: TGTGCCAGCAGTTTGGGCGTAAGTGGCAATCAGCCCCAGCATTTT.